The rows below give T cell receptor beta chains drawn from one sample of a study of blood T cells in healthy people across ages. MiXCR, applied by TCRdb to the 5' RACE reads, yields one record per CDR3 protein. The sample includes 750,000 to 950,000 distinct CDR3 sequences, approximately 32% of them seen just once. Separately, the same data were catalogued under a study of T cells of mothers and their children.

The sample comprised blood. These receptor sequences come from a woman in her thirties or forties in good health. Both conserved end residues are part of each CDR3. A D gene is named only where the DNA matches it firmly. Only part of the rows carry a size: once, few, many, or a class if the clone is expanded.

d_gene,j_gene,abundance,v_gene,CDR3aa,CDR3nt
TRBD2,TRBJ2-3,many,TRBV7-8,CASSFATSGGANTQYF,TGTGCCAGCAGCTTCGCGACTAGCGGGGGGGCGAATACGCAGTATTTT
TRBD1,TRBJ2-7,many,TRBV5-1,CASSWTGGYEQYF,TGCGCCAGCAGCTGGACAGGGGGCTACGAGCAGTACTTC
TRBD1,TRBJ1-5,NA,TRBV29-1,CSVCTGTGNQPQHF,TGCAGCGTTTGTACCGGGACAGGCAATCAGCCCCAGCATTTT
NA,TRBJ1-6,few,TRBV14,CASSQVQGNGSPLHF,TGTGCCAGCAGCCAAGTTCAAGGGAATGGGTCACCCCTCCACTTT
TRBD1,TRBJ2-3,NA,TRBV10-3,CAISESGTGGEKLYF,TGTGCCATCAGTGAGTCGGGGACAGGTGGAGAAAAACTGTATTTT
NA,TRBJ1-2,many,TRBV5-1,CASSLEGNNRLYGYTF,TGCGCCAGCAGCTTGGAGGGGAACAACAGGCTCTATGGCTACACCTTC
NA,TRBJ1-1,NA,TRBV3-1,CASSMGTHNTEAFF,TGTGCCAGCAGCATGGGGACACATAACACTGAAGCTTTCTTT
NA,TRBJ2-1,NA,TRBV12-3/TRBV12-4,CANSFSAGRYNEQFF,TGTGCCAACAGTTTTTCGGCGGGGCGATACAATGAGCAGTTCTTC
NA,TRBJ2-3,NA,TRBV9,CASSVVGVVDTQYF,TGTGCCAGCAGCGTAGTCGGGGTGGTTGATACGCAGTATTTT
TRBD2,TRBJ2-7,many,TRBV4-1,CASSRLSSGTSVYEQYF,TGCGCCAGCAGCCGCCTAAGCTCCGGGACTAGCGTCTACGAGCAGTACTTC
NA,TRBJ1-1,few,TRBV29-1,CSATTGLVNTEAFF,TGCAGCGCTACTACAGGGTTGGTGAACACTGAAGCTTTCTTT
NA,TRBJ1-1,NA,TRBV24-1,CATSDSLRTEAFF,TGTGCCACCAGTGATTCCCTGCGCACTGAAGCTTTCTTT
NA,TRBJ1-2,NA,TRBV5-5,CTSSARDGSGYTF,TGTACCAGCAGCGCCCGAGACGGTAGCGGCTACACCTTC
TRBD1,TRBJ1-2,NA,TRBV27,CASSFAGGENYGYTF,TGTGCCAGCAGTTTTGCAGGGGGAGAGAACTATGGCTACACCTTC
TRBD1,TRBJ1-6,few,TRBV12-3/TRBV12-4,CASSRTGLGNSPLHF,TGTGCCAGCAGCAGGACAGGGTTGGGGAATTCACCCCTCCACTTT
TRBD1,TRBJ2-7,many,TRBV5-1,CASSFTFGQDYEQYF,TGCGCCAGCAGCTTTACCTTCGGACAGGACTACGAGCAGTACTTC
NA,TRBJ2-7,few,TRBV11-2,CASTTGDTAYNEQYF,TGTGCCAGCACCACGGGGGACACAGCCTACAATGAGCAGTACTTC
TRBD1,TRBJ1-6,NA,TRBV10-3,CAISRDRDSYNSPLHF,TGTGCCATCAGCAGGGACAGGGATTCCTATAATTCACCCCTCCACTTT
NA,TRBJ2-7,few,TRBV2,CASMRDIGEQYF,TGTGCCAGCATGAGGGATATCGGCGAGCAGTACTTC
NA,TRBJ1-5,NA,TRBV5-1,CASNPGGNQPQHF,TGCGCCAGTAACCCGGGAGGGAATCAGCCCCAGCATTTT
NA,TRBJ1-2,few,TRBV11-1,CASSKEDGHYGYTF,TGTGCCAGCAGCAAAGAGGACGGCCACTATGGCTACACCTTC
NA,TRBJ1-1,NA,TRBV5-1,CASSLARGLETEAFF,TGCGCCAGCAGCTTGGCCCGGGGGCTTGAGACTGAAGCTTTCTTT
NA,TRBJ1-5,few,TRBV20-1,CSAIGPGRALQPQHF,TGCAGTGCCATTGGCCCGGGACGGGCACTGCAGCCCCAGCATTTT
TRBD1,TRBJ1-1,few,TRBV11-2,CASSLRTGENTEAFF,TGTGCCAGCAGCCTGCGGACAGGGGAAAACACTGAAGCTTTCTTT
NA,TRBJ1-1,NA,TRBV7-2,CASSPGPGGTEAFF,TGTGCCAGCAGCCCTGGACCGGGGGGCACTGAAGCTTTCTTT
NA,TRBJ1-5,NA,TRBV15,CATSRLGGRNQPQHF,TGTGCCACCAGCAGACTTGGCGGCCGTAATCAGCCCCAGCATTTT
NA,TRBJ1-2,NA,TRBV2,CATLRAEIYGYTF,TGTGCCACCCTTAGGGCGGAGATCTATGGCTACACCTTC
TRBD1,TRBJ2-7,NA,TRBV6-2/TRBV6-3,CASTRTGSVEQYF,TGTGCCAGCACCAGGACAGGCTCTGTCGAGCAGTACTTC
NA,TRBJ1-6,few,TRBV28,CASSLPARQSSYNSPLHF,TGTGCCAGCAGTTTGCCCGCGCGCCAGAGCTCCTATAATTCACCCCTCCACTTT
TRBD1,TRBJ1-2,once,TRBV29-1,CSVEGSRGRGSGTF,TGCAGCGTTGAAGGGTCCAGGGGGAGGGGTTCGGGCACCTTC
NA,TRBJ2-1,NA,TRBV7-9,CASSERHLAREQFF,TGTGCCAGCAGCGAGCGACACTTAGCAAGGGAGCAGTTCTTC
NA,TRBJ1-3,NA,TRBV5-1,CASSLDSTSGNTIYF,TGCGCCAGCAGCTTGGACAGTACGTCTGGAAACACCATATATTTT
NA,TRBJ1-5,NA,TRBV19,CASSSSAGINQPQHF,TGTGCCAGTAGTAGTTCGGCCGGAATTAATCAGCCCCAGCATTTT
NA,TRBJ1-1,once,TRBV27,CASRGGALEAFF,TGTGCCAGCAGGGGAGGAGCACTTGAAGCTTTCTTT
NA,TRBJ1-2,few,TRBV29-1,CSVDLLNRDYGYTF,TGCAGCGTTGATCTCCTCAACAGGGACTATGGCTACACCTTC
NA,TRBJ2-6,NA,TRBV7-9,CASSSPQGAGANVLTF,TGTGCCAGCAGCTCCCCCCAGGGAGCTGGGGCCAACGTCCTGACTTTC
TRBD1,TRBJ1-6,NA,TRBV27,CASTSRTGVNSPLHF,TGTGCCAGCACCTCCCGGACAGGGGTTAATTCACCCCTCCACTTT
TRBD1,TRBJ2-7,few,TRBV20-1,CSARAGQGTYEQYF,TGCAGTGCTAGAGCGGGACAGGGCACCTACGAGCAGTACTTC
NA,TRBJ2-1,many,TRBV4-1,CASSQEDHRAGSSYNEQFF,TGCGCCAGCAGCCAAGAAGACCATCGCGCCGGAAGCTCCTACAATGAGCAGTTCTTC
NA,TRBJ2-7,NA,TRBV12-3/TRBV12-4,CASSLFQGGEQYF,TGTGCCAGCAGTTTATTTCAAGGGGGCGAGCAGTACTTC
NA,TRBJ1-2,NA,TRBV20-1,CSARDPRSTPNYGYTF,TGCAGTGCTAGAGATCCCAGGTCGACACCTAACTATGGCTACACCTTC